These 8 T cell receptor beta chains were all obtained from the same sample, sequenced in a study of blood T cell repertoires in COVID-19 (TCRdb year 2020). To prepare the library, the immunoSEQ multiplex PCR assay was applied. In TCRdb, the immuneACCESS table is reduced to in-frame sequences with V and J assigned. These tables do not hold every clone; where another copy was compared, an unresolved V gene accounts for under half, and the others remain unexplained. Here the sample has approximately 50,000 clones; over 85% occur a single time. The ten largest clones capture 9% of the sample. Sequenced sample: peripheral blood. These receptors were collected from a man older than 75 with active or convalescent COVID-19.

The V and J genes are TRBV18 and TRBJ2-1, with 10 bases lining up with TRBD1. After removal of 1 base from V and 7 bases from J, the junction contained 7 bases not matched to a gene. The CDR3 contains 16 residues. Germline lookup yields CDR1 KGHSH and CDR2 LQKENI. DNA for the CDR3: TGTGCCAGCTCACCACGGGAGGGGACAGGGGTGAATGAGCAGTTCTTC. Translated, it gives CASSPREGTGVNEQFF.

CDR3 nucleotide sequence: TGTGCCAGTAGTGGGGGGACAGTCAGCCCCCAGCATTTT. Its protein is CASSGGTVSPQHF. V and J are TRBV19 and TRBJ1-5; 7 bases align to TRBD1. CDR3 length: 13 residues. The J segment lost 10 bases and the V segment lost 5 bases, leaving 8 bases of the junction unmatched. Germline loops: CDR1 LNHDA, CDR2 SQIVND (reference sequence). Full variable domain (outside the CDR3, taken from reference TRBV19 and TRBJ1-5): DGGITQSPKYLFRKEGQNVTLSCEQNLNHDAMYWYRQDPGQGLRLIYYSQIVNDFQKGDIAEGYSVSREKKESFPLTVTSAQKNPTAFYLCASSGGTVSPQHFGDGTRLSIL.

The genes are TRBV29-1 and TRBJ2-2, with TRBD1 matching over 9 bases. Germline V gene lookup returns CDR1 SQVTM and CDR2 ANQGSEA. V gave up 6 bases and J gave up 4 bases; unmatched junction bases: 6. This CDR3 is 14 amino acids long. CDR3 protein: CSVKGQGGTGELFF. CDR3 sequence (DNA): TGCAGCGTCAAGGGACAGGGTGGCACCGGGGAGCTGTTTTTT.

The chain uses TRBV9 and TRBJ1-2; D uncertain. Trimming removed 0 bases at V and 4 bases at J, with 13 bases between. CDR1 is SGDLS, CDR2 YYNGEE, per germline. The CDR3 runs 15 residues. The CDR3 DNA follows: TGTGCCAGCAGCGTAGAGGAGGACGGGCGCTATGGCTACACCTTC. Its translation is CASSVEEDGRYGYTF.

The rearrangement joins TRBV6-5 to TRBJ2-7; 13 bases line up with TRBD2. The CDR3 is 15 residues long. The V gene end was trimmed by 6 bases and the J gene end by 5 bases; junction bases not matched to a gene: 7. CDR1 and CDR2 from the germline V gene are MNHEY and SVGAGI. The CDR3: CASSRRTSGGNEQYF. In nucleotides, the CDR3 is TGTGCCAGCAGCCGCCGGACTAGCGGGGGTAACGAGCAGTACTTC.

This rearrangement joins TRBV30 to TRBJ1-6; 7 nucleotides line up with TRBD1. The CDR3 totals 13 residues. Losses at the gene ends were 5 bases for V and 4 bases for J; bases not matched to a gene: 2. The germline CDR1 and CDR2 sequences are GTSNPN and SVGIG (reference sequence). The CDR3 nucleotides are TGTGCCTGGTCGACAGGGTATAATTCACCCCTCCACTTT. It translates to CAWSTGYNSPLHF. Full variable domain (missing parts from reference TRBV30 and TRBJ1-6): SQTIHQWPATLVQPVGSPLSLECTVEGTSNPNLYWYRQAAGRGLQLLFYSVGIGQISSEVPQNLSASRPQDRQFILSSKKLLLSDSGFYLCAWSTGYNSPLHFGNGTRLTVT.

This clone was found once. CDR3 region: CSASGPSGGVTQYF. For the CDR3, the DNA is TGCAGTGCTAGTGGGCCTAGCGGGGGGGTTACGCAGTATTTT. This chain uses TRBV20-1 with TRBJ2-3, with TRBD2 matching 12 bases. The ends lost 3 bases at V and 8 bases at J; junction bases unmatched: 6. The germline CDR1 and CDR2 sequences are DFQATT and SNEGSKA (reference sequence). CDR3 length: 14 residues.

This sequence joins TRBV7-2 and TRBJ2-3; 11 bases are shared with TRBD1. The CDR3 spans 16 residues. Germline V gene sequence: CDR1 SGHTA, CDR2 FQGNSA. The V gene end was trimmed by 1 base and the J gene end by 6 bases; junction bases not matched to a gene: 6. CDR3: CASSLVPGTGGDTQYF. CDR3 nucleotide sequence: TGTGCCAGCAGCTTAGTTCCCGGGACAGGGGGGGATACGCAGTATTTT.